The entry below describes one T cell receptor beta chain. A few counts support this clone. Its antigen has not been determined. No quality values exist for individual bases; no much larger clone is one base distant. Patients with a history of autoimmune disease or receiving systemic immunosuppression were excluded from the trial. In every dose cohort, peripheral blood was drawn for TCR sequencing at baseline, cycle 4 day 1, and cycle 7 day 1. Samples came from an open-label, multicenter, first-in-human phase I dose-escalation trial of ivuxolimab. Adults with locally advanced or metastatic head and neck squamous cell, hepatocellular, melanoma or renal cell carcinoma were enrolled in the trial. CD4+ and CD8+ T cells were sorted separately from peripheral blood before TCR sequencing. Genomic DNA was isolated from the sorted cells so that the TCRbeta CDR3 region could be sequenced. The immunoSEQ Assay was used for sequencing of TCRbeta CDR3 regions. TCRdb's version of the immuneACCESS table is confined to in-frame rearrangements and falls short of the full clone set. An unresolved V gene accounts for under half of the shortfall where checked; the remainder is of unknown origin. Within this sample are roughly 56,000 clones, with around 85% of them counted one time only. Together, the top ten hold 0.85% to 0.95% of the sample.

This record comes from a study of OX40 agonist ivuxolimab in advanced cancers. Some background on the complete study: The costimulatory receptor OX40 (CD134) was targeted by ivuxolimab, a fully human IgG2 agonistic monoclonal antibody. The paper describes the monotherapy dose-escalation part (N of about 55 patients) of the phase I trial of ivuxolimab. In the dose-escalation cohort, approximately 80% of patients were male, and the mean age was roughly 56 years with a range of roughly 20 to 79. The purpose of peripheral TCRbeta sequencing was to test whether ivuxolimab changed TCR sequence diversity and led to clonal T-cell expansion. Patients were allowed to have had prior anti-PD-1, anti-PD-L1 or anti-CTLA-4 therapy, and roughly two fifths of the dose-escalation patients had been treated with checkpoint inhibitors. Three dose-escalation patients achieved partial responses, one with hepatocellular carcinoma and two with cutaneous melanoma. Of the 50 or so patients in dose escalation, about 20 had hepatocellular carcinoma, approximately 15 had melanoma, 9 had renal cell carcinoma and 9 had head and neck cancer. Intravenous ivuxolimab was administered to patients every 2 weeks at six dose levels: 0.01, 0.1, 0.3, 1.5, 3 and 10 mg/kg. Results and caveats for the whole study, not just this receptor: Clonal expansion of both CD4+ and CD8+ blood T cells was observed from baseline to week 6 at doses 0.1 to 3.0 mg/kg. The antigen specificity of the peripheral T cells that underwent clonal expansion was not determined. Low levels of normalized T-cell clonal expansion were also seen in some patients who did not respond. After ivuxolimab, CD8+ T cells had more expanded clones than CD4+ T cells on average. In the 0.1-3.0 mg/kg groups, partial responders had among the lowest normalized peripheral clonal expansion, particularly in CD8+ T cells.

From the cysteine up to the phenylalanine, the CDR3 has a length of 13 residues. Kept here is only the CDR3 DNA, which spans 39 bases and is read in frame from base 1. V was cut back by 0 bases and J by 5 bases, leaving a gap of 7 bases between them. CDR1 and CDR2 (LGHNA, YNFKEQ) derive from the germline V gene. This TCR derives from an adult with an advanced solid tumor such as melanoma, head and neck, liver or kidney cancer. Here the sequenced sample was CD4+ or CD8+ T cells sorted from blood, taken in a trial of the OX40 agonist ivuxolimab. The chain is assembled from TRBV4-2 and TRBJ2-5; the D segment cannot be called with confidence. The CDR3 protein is CASSQDNRETQYF. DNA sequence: TGTGCCAGCAGCCAAGATAATCGGGAGACCCAGTACTTC.